This T cell receptor (beta chain) is drawn from a study of breast tumors, draining lymph nodes, adjacent tissues. Study conclusions and caveats: Compared with basal-like, luminal-like tumors shared significantly more repertoire with nontumor tissue.

This clonotype was recorded at least ten times. Antigen specificity is unknown. This CDR3 is 14 amino acids long. The germline V gene encodes CDR1 DFQATT and CDR2 SNEGSKA (reference sequence). J gave up 4 bases and V 4 bases, and 7 bases lay outside the gene matches. Axillary draining lymph nodes of breast cancer patients supplied the node samples. TCRdb itself ran the multiplex PCR reads through MiXCR, one entry per CDR3 protein. The data show approximately 230,000 distinct CDR3 sequences, with about 34% seen just once and 3% to 4.5% held by the top ten. Sequenced input: axillary lymph node tissue. This receptor was taken from a female donor with breast cancer. Some clones in this sample may be carry-over from other donors' samples. The chain employs TRBV20-1 and TRBJ1-5; 7 positions agree with TRBD1. For the CDR3, the DNA is TGCAGTGCTACACGGGACAGCGGAAATCAGCCCCAGCATTTT. This codes for CSATRDSGNQPQHF.